This paragraph reports one T cell receptor beta chain. Its target is not known. TCRdb used MiXCR to reprocess the RT-PCR reads, holding one entry per CDR3 protein. The data show 800,000 or so distinct CDR3 sequences, 21% seen once. Germline CDR1 DFQATT, CDR2 SNEGSKA (reference sequence). This CDR3 is built from 13 residues. Trimming removed 1 base from V and 5 bases from J, with 6 bases in between. These data come from a study of response to subunit inactivated influenza vaccine. Study-wide results and caveats: Few additional T cells are recruited per seasonal influenza vaccination, authors suggested.

The specimen was PBMCs from blood, collected roughly 5 days after vaccination. The sequence derives from a man over 45 who received an inactivated influenza vaccine. The chain has TRBV20-1 and TRBJ1-6; possible D gene TRBD1, 5 bases. CDR3 nucleotides: TGCAGTGCTAGAGGGGGGGATAATTCACCCCTCCACTTT. Encoded protein: CSARGGDNSPLHF.